These 22 T cell receptor beta chains were all obtained from the same sample, sequenced in a study of CD8 T cells in Susac syndrome. RNA totalling roughly 0.5 to 1 ug underwent reverse transcription with random hexamers. TCRdb reanalysed the immunoSEQ multiplex PCR reads using MiXCR and keeps one entry per CDR3 protein. The sample yields 250,000 to 300,000 distinct CDR3 sequences, about 82% seen once. The specimen sequenced was CD8+ T cells from PBMCs. The receptors here all came from a human donor with multiple sclerosis.

The chain links TRBV19 to TRBJ2-1, with D unclear. Trimming took 1 base from V and 5 from J, leaving 12 bases between them. This CDR3 is built from 15 residues. The germline V gene has CDR1 LNHDA and CDR2 SQIVND (reference sequence). In DNA, the CDR3 is TGTGCCAGTAGTATAGTTAGACTCTCAGACAATGAGCAGTTCTTC. It codes for CASSIVRLSDNEQFF.

The chain is built from TRBV11-2 and TRBJ2-7; D perhaps matches TRBD2 (6 bases). The CDR3 runs to 16 residues. The V end lost 4 bases, the J end lost 5 bases, and 21 bases lay between the germline ends. From germline, CDR1 is SGHAT and CDR2 FQNNGV. The CDR3 DNA is TGTGCCAGCAGCTCCTCTAACCTTCCGGGGGTTGACGAGCAGTACTTC. Its protein product is CASSSSNLPGVDEQYF.

V gene TRBV2 combines with J gene TRBJ1-2, with D uncertain. The V gene's germline CDR1 is SNHLY and CDR2 FYNNEI. V was cut by 3 bases and J by 8 bases, with 7 bases left in between. The CDR3 contains 11 residues. The CDR3 region is CASSDGWGYTF. DNA of the CDR3: TGTGCCAGCAGTGACGGATGGGGCTACACCTTC. Full variable domain (remainder filled in from reference TRBV2 and TRBJ1-2): EPEVTQTPSHQVTQMGQEVILRCVPISNHLYFYWYRQILGQKVEFLVSFYNNEISEKSEIFDDQFSVERPDGSNFTLKIRSTKLEDSAMYFCASSDGWGYTFGSGTRLTVV.

This clonotype was found a few times. J is TRBJ2-7 and V is TRBV28, with D perhaps matching TRBD2 (6 bases). Trimming took 1 base from V and 5 from J, leaving 12 bases between them. Germline CDR1 MDHEN, CDR2 SYDVKM. The length of the CDR3 is 14 residues. The DNA for the CDR3 is TGTGCCAGCAGTTTATCCCCGGGAGTAAACGAGCAGTACTTC. It translates to CASSLSPGVNEQYF. Full variable domain (rest looked up from reference TRBV28 and TRBJ2-7): DVKVTQSSRYLVKRTGEKVFLECVQDMDHENMFWYRQDPGLGLRLIYFSYDVKMKEKGDIPEGYSVSREKKERFSLILESASTNQTSMYLCASSLSPGVNEQYFGPGTRLTVT.

V usage is TRBV19 and J usage is TRBJ2-1, with 8 bases identical to TRBD2. The CDR3 length is 18 residues. Trimming at V came to 7 bases and at J to 5 bases, leaving 19 bases not matched to a gene. The germline CDR1 and CDR2 sequences are LNHDA and SQIVND (reference sequence). The CDR3 sequence is CASTALGATGLGDNEQFF. CDR3 coding DNA: TGTGCCAGTACCGCCCTGGGGGCGACGGGACTAGGAGACAATGAGCAGTTCTTC. The variable domain in full, with the rest retrieved from reference TRBV19 and TRBJ2-1, is DGGITQSPKYLFRKEGQNVTLSCEQNLNHDAMYWYRQDPGQGLRLIYYSQIVNDFQKGDIAEGYSVSREKKESFPLTVTSAQKNPTAFYLCASTALGATGLGDNEQFFGPGTRLTVL.

The chain is built from TRBV10-1 and TRBJ2-2; no reliable D call. Between the trimmed V and J ends, which lost 6 bases and 3 bases, there was a span of 8 bases. CDR1 is WNHNN and CDR2 is SYGVQD in the germline V gene (reference sequence). CDR3 size: 13 residues. CDR3 sequence reads: CASSLAYTGELFF. CDR3 DNA sequence: TGCGCCAGCAGCTTAGCTTACACCGGGGAGCTGTTTTTT.

This chain uses TRBV9 with TRBJ2-2; D uncertain. Trimming stripped 1 base from V and 0 bases from J, with 7 bases between. Germline CDR1 and CDR2: SGDLS and YYNGEE. CDR3 length: 15 residues. Here the CDR3 reads CASSVTSANTGELFF. The CDR3 nucleotides are TGTGCCAGCAGCGTAACCAGCGCGAACACCGGGGAGCTGTTTTTT. The full variable domain, completed using reference TRBV9 and TRBJ2-2, is DSGVTQTPKHLITATGQRVTLRCSPRSGDLSVYWYQQSLDQGLQFLIQYYNGEERAKGNILERFSAQQFPDLHSELNLSSLELGDSALYFCASSVTSANTGELFFGEGSRLTVL.

The chain employs TRBV7-9 and TRBJ2-3; TRBD2 aligns across 7 bases. This CDR3 region has 17 residues. The V gene's germline CDR1 is SEHNR and CDR2 FQNEAQ (reference sequence). After removal of 3 bases from V and 1 base from J, the junction contained 10 bases not matched to a gene. Here the CDR3 reads CASSFTPSGVGTDTQYF. Written as DNA, the CDR3 is TGTGCCAGCAGCTTCACCCCCAGCGGGGTAGGCACAGATACGCAGTATTTT.

The J gene is TRBJ1-2, the V gene TRBV2; D gene uncertain. Germline assignment: CDR1 SNHLY and CDR2 FYNNEI. This CDR3 has 13 residues. V was shortened by 3 bases and J by 4 bases, with 9 bases between the two germline ends. The CDR3 DNA reads as TGTGCCAGCAGTGACGAGGAGGGCTATGGCTACACCTTC. It specifies CASSDEEGYGYTF.

The chain joins TRBV7-9 to TRBJ2-7, with D perhaps TRBD1 (5 bases). Germline V gene data show CDR1 as SEHNR and CDR2 as FQNEAQ (reference sequence). CDR3 length: 13 amino acids. V was clipped by 5 bases and J by 0 bases, with 8 bases between them. The CDR3 DNA follows: TGTGCCAGCAGCGGGGCGTTCTCCTACGAGCAGTACTTC. It yields the protein CASSGAFSYEQYF.

This chain uses TRBV27 with TRBJ2-1, with 7 positions matching TRBD2. In germline, CDR1 is MNHEY, CDR2 SMNVEV (reference sequence). The CDR3 is 14 residues long. After removal of 5 bases from V and 8 bases from J, the junction contained 9 bases not matched to a gene. The CDR3 sequence is CASSEREGSDEQFF. CDR3 nucleotides: TGTGCCAGCAGTGAGAGGGAGGGTTCGGATGAGCAGTTCTTC.

This clonotype came up a few times. The genes are TRBV4-2 and TRBJ2-1; 15 bases are a match to TRBD2. V lost 4 bases and J lost 7; bases outside the gene matches: 2. The V gene's germline CDR1 is LGHNA and CDR2 YNFKEQ. This CDR3 is 15 amino acids long. Written as DNA, the CDR3 is TGTGCCAGCAGCCCCGGACTAGCGGGAGGGAATGAGCAGTTCTTC. Residues: CASSPGLAGGNEQFF.

The rearrangement uses TRBV28 and TRBJ2-7, with 10 positions matching TRBD2. The CDR3 covers 14 residues. Unmatched junction bases numbered 4, after V lost 6 bases and J lost 2 bases. CDR1 is MDHEN, CDR2 SYDVKM, per germline. CDR3 amino acids: CASSPSGGTYEQYF. The DNA for the CDR3 is TGTGCCAGCAGCCCTAGCGGGGGAACCTACGAGCAGTACTTC.

This chain links TRBV11-2 with TRBJ2-5; 12 bases match TRBD2. Germline V gene lookup returns CDR1 SGHAT and CDR2 FQNNGV. This CDR3 region has 16 residues. The V gene end was trimmed by 4 bases and the J gene end by 1 base; junction bases not matched to a gene: 4. For the CDR3, the DNA is TGTGCCAGCAGCTACCTAGCGGGAGGGCCCCAAGAGACCCAGTACTTC. It encodes CASSYLAGGPQETQYF. Variable domain in full (rest from reference TRBV11-2 and TRBJ2-5): EAGVAQSPRYKIIEKRQSVAFWCNPISGHATLYWYQQILGQGPKLLIQFQNNGVVDDSQLPKDRFSAERLKGVDSTLKIQPAKLEDSAVYLCASSYLAGGPQETQYFGPGTRLLVL.

In its sample, this clonotype was seen a few times. This rearrangement joins TRBV12-3 or TRBV12-4 to TRBJ2-7; no firm D call. CDR3 length: 14 residues. The ends were cut back, 5 bases at V and 4 bases at J, with 15 bases in the middle. CDR3 loop: CASSPGLSPYEQYF. CDR3 coding DNA: TGTGCCAGCAGTCCCGGCCTTAGCCCTTACGAGCAGTACTTC.

The chain recombines TRBV6-7 with TRBJ1-2, with a weak D call TRBD1 (5 bases). TRBV6-7 is treated as an ORF (open reading frame) with a function not yet certain. V lost 4 bases to trimming and J lost 10 bases, with 22 bases between them. The CDR3 length is 15 residues. The CDR3 reads CASSSPRDRNVVYTF. The CDR3 DNA reads as TGTGCCAGCAGTTCTCCCCGGGACCGCAATGTCGTCTACACCTTC.

In its sample, this clonotype was seen once. The chain recombines TRBV27 with TRBJ2-2; 10 bases are shared with TRBD1. The CDR3 has 17 amino acids. CDR1 and CDR2 (germline): MNHEY, SMNVEV (reference sequence). The junction had 9 bases not matched to a gene; V was cut back by 8 bases and J by 0 bases. The CDR3 DNA follows: TGTGCCAGCTCGACAGGGGGCGACCCCGCGAACACCGGGGAGCTGTTTTTT. Encoded protein: CASSTGGDPANTGELFF.

This clonotype showed up just a few times. This rearrangement joins TRBV12-3 or TRBV12-4 to TRBJ2-3; 9 positions match TRBD2. With 7 bases clipped from V and 2 bases from J, the junction kept 7 bases outside the gene matches. The CDR3 consists of 15 residues. The CDR3 bases are TGTGCCAGCACCCCGGGACTAGCCTACACAGATACGCAGTATTTT. Residues: CASTPGLAYTDTQYF.

J is TRBJ2-1 and V is TRBV4-3; weak D call: TRBD2 (6 bases). Germline V gene data show CDR1 as LGHNA and CDR2 as YSLEER. The CDR3 spans 15 residues. V lost 0 bases, J lost 6 bases, and 12 bases lay in between. This chain's CDR3 is CASSQDRGTVNEQFF. The DNA for the CDR3 is TGCGCCAGCAGCCAAGATCGGGGGACGGTCAATGAGCAGTTCTTC.

The chain employs TRBV27 and TRBJ2-5; 7 bases fit TRBD2. Per germline, CDR1 MNHEY and CDR2 SMNVEV (reference sequence). This CDR3 is built from 14 residues. Unmatched junction bases numbered 7, after V lost 4 bases and J lost 5 bases. CDR3 residues: CASSSPGLSETQYF. CDR3 in DNA: TGTGCCAGCAGTTCGCCGGGACTATCGGAGACCCAGTACTTC.

The J gene is TRBJ1-1, the V gene TRBV28; 7 bases line up with TRBD1. Trimming at V came to 4 bases and at J to 4 bases, leaving 9 bases not matched to a gene. CDR3 size: 15 residues. Per germline, CDR1 MDHEN and CDR2 SYDVKM. The CDR3 DNA reads TGTGCCAGCAGTTCAAATAGGGGGCACAGCACTGAAGCTTTCTTT. Its protein product is CASSSNRGHSTEAFF.

The V call is TRBV20-1, the J call TRBJ2-5, with 7 bases lining up with TRBD1. Trimming at V came to 4 bases and at J to 2 bases, leaving 7 bases not matched to a gene. The CDR3 totals 14 residues. Looked up from germline, CDR1 is DFQATT and CDR2 is SNEGSKA (reference sequence). CDR3 sequence: CSANRRDSQETQYF. CDR3 nucleotides: TGCAGTGCTAACAGACGGGACAGTCAAGAGACCCAGTACTTC.